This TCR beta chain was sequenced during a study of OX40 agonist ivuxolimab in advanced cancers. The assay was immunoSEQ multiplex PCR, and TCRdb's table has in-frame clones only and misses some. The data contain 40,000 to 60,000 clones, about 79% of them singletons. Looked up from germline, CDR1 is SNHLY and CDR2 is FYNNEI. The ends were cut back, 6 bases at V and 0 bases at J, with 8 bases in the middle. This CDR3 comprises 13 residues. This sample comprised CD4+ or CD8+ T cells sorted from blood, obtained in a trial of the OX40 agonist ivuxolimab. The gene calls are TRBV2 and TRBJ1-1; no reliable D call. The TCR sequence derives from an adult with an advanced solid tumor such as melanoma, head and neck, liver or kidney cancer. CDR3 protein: CASRKEMNTEAFF. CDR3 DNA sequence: TGTGCCAGCAGAAAAGAAATGAACACTGAAGCTTTCTTT. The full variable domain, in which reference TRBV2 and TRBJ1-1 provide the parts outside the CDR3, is EPEVTQTPSHQVTQMGQEVILRCVPISNHLYFYWYRQILGQKVEFLVSFYNNEISEKSEIFDDQFSVERPDGSNFTLKIRSTKLEDSAMYFCASRKEMNTEAFFGQGTRLTVV.